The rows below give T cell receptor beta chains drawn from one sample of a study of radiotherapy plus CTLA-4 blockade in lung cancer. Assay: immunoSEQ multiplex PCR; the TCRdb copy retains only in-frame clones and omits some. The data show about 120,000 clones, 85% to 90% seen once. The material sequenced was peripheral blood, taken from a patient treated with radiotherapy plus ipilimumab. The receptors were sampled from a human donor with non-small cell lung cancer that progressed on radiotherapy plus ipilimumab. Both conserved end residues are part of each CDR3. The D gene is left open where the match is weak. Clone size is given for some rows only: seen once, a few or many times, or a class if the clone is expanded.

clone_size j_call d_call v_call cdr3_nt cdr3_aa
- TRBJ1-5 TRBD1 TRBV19 TGTGCCACCCGATACAGGGGGAATCAGCCCCAGCATTTT CATRYRGNQPQHF
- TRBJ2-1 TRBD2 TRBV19 TGTGCCAGTAGTATAGGAGGGGCCAGCGGGAGGAGGGGGAATGAGCAGTTCTTC CASSIGGASGRRGNEQFF
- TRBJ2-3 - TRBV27 TGTGCCAGCAGTTTATCGGACTCCACAGATACGCAGTATTTT CASSLSDSTDTQYF
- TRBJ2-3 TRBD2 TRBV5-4 TGTGCCAGCAGCTCCTCGGGACTAGATTCATTAGATACGCAGTATTTT CASSSSGLDSLDTQYF
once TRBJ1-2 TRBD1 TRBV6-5 TGTGCCAGCAGTAAGACAGGGTTGGGCTATGGCTACACCTTC CASSKTGLGYGYTF
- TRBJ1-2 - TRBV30 TGTGCCTGGCGGAAAGGGGAGGACGGCCACACCTTC CAWRKGEDGHTF
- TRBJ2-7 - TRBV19 TGTGCCAGTAGCCCGACCGATTCCTACGAGCAGTACTTC CASSPTDSYEQYF
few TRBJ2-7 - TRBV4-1 TGCGCCAGCAGCGGGTCGAAGGACGAGCAGTACTTC CASSGSKDEQYF
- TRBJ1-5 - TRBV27 TGTGCCAGCAGTTTCAGGGGCAATCAGCCCCAGCATTTT CASSFRGNQPQHF
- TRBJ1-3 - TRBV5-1 TGCGCCAGCAGCTTTGTGCAGGGGCCTAACTCTGGAAACACCATATATTTT CASSFVQGPNSGNTIYF
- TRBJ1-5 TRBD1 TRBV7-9 TGTGCCAGCAGCTCGACAGGGCAGCAGCCCCAGCATTTT CASSSTGQQPQHF
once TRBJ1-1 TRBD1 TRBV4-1 TGCGCCAGCAGCCAAGATAGGGCAGGGGGCATTCGCACTGAAGCTTTCTTT CASSQDRAGGIRTEAFF
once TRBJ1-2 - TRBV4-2 TGTGCCAGCACCAGAATGGAGGACGGCTATGGCTACACCTTC CASTRMEDGYGYTF
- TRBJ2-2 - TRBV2 TGTGCCAGCAGTGAAGCAAGGACACCAACCGGGGAGCTGTTTTTT CASSEARTPTGELFF
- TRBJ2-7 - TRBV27 TGTGCCAGCAGTGGCCAGGGGTCAGCGGAAGAGGGATACGAGCAGTACTTC CASSGQGSAEEGYEQYF
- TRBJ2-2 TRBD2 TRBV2 TGTGCCAGCAGTAGCGGGATGACCGGGGAGCTGTTTTTT CASSSGMTGELFF
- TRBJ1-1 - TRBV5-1 TGCGCCAGCAGCTCAGACGAAGGGTCGCGGACTGAAGCTTTCTTT CASSSDEGSRTEAFF
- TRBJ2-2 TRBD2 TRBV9 TGTGCCAGCAGCGTAGCAGGGACTATCAGCACCGGGGAGCTGTTTTTT CASSVAGTISTGELFF
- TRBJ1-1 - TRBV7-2 TGTGCCAGCAGCTTAGTTGGGGACACTGAAGCTTTCTTT CASSLVGDTEAFF
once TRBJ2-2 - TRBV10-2 TGCGCCAGCAGTGAGGGGTTCACCGGGGAGCTGTTTTTT CASSEGFTGELFF
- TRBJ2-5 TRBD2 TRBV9 TGTGCCAGCAGCGTAGACACTAGCGGGAGGAAGACCCAGTACTTC CASSVDTSGRKTQYF
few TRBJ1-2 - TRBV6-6 TGTGCCAGCAATAGTGGTCGAGGCTACACCTTC CASNSGRGYTF
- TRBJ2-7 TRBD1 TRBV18 TGTGCCAGCTCACCCATGACAGGGGTCGACGAGCAGTACTTC CASSPMTGVDEQYF
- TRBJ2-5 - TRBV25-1 TGTGCCAGCAGTGAGTGGGCAGGGCGGGAGACCCAGTACTTC CASSEWAGRETQYF
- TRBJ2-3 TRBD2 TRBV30 TGTGCCTGGTCACGCGTAGCGGGAGCTACAGATACGCAGTATTTT CAWSRVAGATDTQYF
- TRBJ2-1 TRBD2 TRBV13 TGTGCCAGCAGCAGAAGACTACCACTAGCGCGACCCTACAATGAGCAGTTCTTC CASSRRLPLARPYNEQFF
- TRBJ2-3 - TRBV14 TGTGCCAGCAGTCCTTTGGACGGAGGGACAGATACGCAGTATTTT CASSPLDGGTDTQYF
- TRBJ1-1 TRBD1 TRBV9 TGTGCCAGCAGCAGCCAGGGGACAGTAAACACTGAAGCTTTCTTT CASSSQGTVNTEAFF
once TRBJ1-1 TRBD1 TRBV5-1 TGCGCCAGCAGCTATACAGGGGTGGGCACTGAAGCTTTCTTT CASSYTGVGTEAFF
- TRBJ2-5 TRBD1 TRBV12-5 TGTGCTAGTGGTTCGCGGGACAGGCAAGAGACCCAGTACTTC CASGSRDRQETQYF
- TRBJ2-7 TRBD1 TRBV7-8 TGTGCCAGCAGCATAGGACAGGTCTACGAGCAGTACTTC CASSIGQVYEQYF
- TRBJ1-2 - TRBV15 TGTGCCACCAGCAGAGATCGGGGAGAGGGAGGAGGCTACACCTTC CATSRDRGEGGGYTF
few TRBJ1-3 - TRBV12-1 TGTGCCAGCAGCTTTATGGGGACCGGAAACACCATATATTTT CASSFMGTGNTIYF
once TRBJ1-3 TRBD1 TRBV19 TGTGCCAGTACCAAAACAGGGGCTGGAAACACCATATATTTT CASTKTGAGNTIYF
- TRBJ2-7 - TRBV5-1 TGCGCCAGCAGCTTGGATAGTCTCGCCCCCTACGAGCAGTACTTC CASSLDSLAPYEQYF
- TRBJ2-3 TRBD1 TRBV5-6 TGTGCCAGCAGTTTGACAGGGCTCAGCACAGATACGCAGTATTTT CASSLTGLSTDTQYF
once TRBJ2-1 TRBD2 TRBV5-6 TGTGCCAGCAGACGGACTAGCGGGAGGGCCGCCTACAATGAGCAGTTCTTC CASRRTSGRAAYNEQFF
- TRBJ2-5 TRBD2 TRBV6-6 TGTGCCAGCAGTCCCGGGAGGGCCCCCCAAGAGACCCAGTACTTC CASSPGRAPQETQYF
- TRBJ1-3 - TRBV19 TGTGCCAGTAGTATACGAGGCCCTGGAAACACCATATATTTT CASSIRGPGNTIYF
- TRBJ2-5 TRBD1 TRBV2 TGTGCCAGCAGTTACGGGACAGGGGGCTTCAATGGGGAGACCCAGTACTTC CASSYGTGGFNGETQYF
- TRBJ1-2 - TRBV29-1 TGCAGCGTTGAGTTGGGCCCCTGGCTCGGCTACACCTTC CSVELGPWLGYTF
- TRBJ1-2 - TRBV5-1 TGCGCCAGCAGCTTGGAGGGCGGGTACTATGGCTACACCTTC CASSLEGGYYGYTF
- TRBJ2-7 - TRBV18 TGTGCCAGCTCACCTGAGCGGAACTCCTACGAGCAGTACTTC CASSPERNSYEQYF
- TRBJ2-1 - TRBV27 TGTGCCAGCAGTTTATATCCCCCCGGGGGTTTCAATGAGCAGTTCTTC CASSLYPPGGFNEQFF
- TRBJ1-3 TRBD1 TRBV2 TGTGCCAGCCTCTCCCAGGGGGCCGCTGGAAACACCATATATTTT CASLSQGAAGNTIYF
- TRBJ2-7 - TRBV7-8 TGTGCCAGCAGCTTAGACTACGAGCAGTACTTC CASSLDYEQYF
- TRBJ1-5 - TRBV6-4 TGTGCCAGCAGTCCCGACAGGATCTACGGTCCCCAGCATTTT CASSPDRIYGPQHF
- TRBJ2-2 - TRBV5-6 TGTGCCAGCAGCACCGGGACCTTACGGACCGGGGAGCTGTTTTTT CASSTGTLRTGELFF
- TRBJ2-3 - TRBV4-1 TGCGCCAGCAGCCATACATACAGGGTAGATACGCAGTATTTT CASSHTYRVDTQYF
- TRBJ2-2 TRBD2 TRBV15 TGTGCCACCAGCCAGCGGGAGTCCGGGGAGCTGTTTTTT CATSQRESGELFF
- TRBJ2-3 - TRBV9 TGTGCCAGCAGCAGGACTGGGGGCACAGATACGCAGTATTTT CASSRTGGTDTQYF
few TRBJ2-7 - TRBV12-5 TGTGCTAGTGGTTTGGGCCGGGACCCCACCTACGAGCAGTACTTC CASGLGRDPTYEQYF
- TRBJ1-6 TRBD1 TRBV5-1 TGCGCCAGCAGAGAAGACCTCCAGGGGGCCAGTTCACCCCTCCACTTT CASREDLQGASSPLHF
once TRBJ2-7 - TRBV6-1 TGTGCCAGCACCAGGGACGTGTACGAGCAGTACTTC CASTRDVYEQYF